This passage covers 25 T cell receptor beta chains from one sample sequenced in a study of response to subunit inactivated influenza vaccine. A single record per CDR3 protein comes from TCRdb applying MiXCR to the RT-PCR reads. The table includes around 470,000 distinct CDR3 sequences, 6.5% to 8% detected once. The sample in question was PBMCs from blood, obtained roughly 24 months after vaccination. All receptors come from a man aged 45 to 75 who received an inactivated influenza vaccine.

This clonotype was seen only a few times. The V call is TRBV4-1, the J call TRBJ1-4, with 7 bases that match TRBD1. Germline V gives CDR1 MGHRA, CDR2 YSYEKL. V shed 4 bases and J 8 bases; nucleotides not matched to a gene: 7. The CDR3 covers 14 residues. CDR3 nucleotides: TGCGCCAGCAGCCCGACAGGGCTCGAAGAAAAACTGTTTTTT. This gives the protein CASSPTGLEEKLFF.

This clonotype occurred a few times. The rearrangement links TRBV6-1 to TRBJ2-5, with D perhaps assigned TRBD1 or TRBD2 (5 bases each). The CDR3 extends over 14 amino acids. Germline CDR1 and CDR2: MNHNS and SASEGT. V was shortened by 6 bases and J by 1 base, with 12 bases between the two germline ends. The CDR3 DNA is TGTGCCAGCAGCATTGAGGGGTTCCAAGAGACCCAGTACTTC. It translates to CASSIEGFQETQYF.

The chain combines TRBV7-9 with TRBJ1-1; D is unclear. Germline V gene sequence: CDR1 SEHNR, CDR2 FQNEAQ (reference sequence). V lost 7 bases, J lost 2 bases, and 2 bases lay in between. This CDR3 has 10 amino acids. CDR3 nucleotides: TGTGCCAGCACCAACACTGAAGCTTTCTTT. This sequence encodes CASTNTEAFF.

This clonotype showed up just a few times. The CDR3 bases are TGTGCCAGCAGCTTACGTCTTCGCAGGGGACCAAATACGCAGTATTTT. Its protein is CASSLRLRRGPNTQYF. The chain is built from TRBV7-9 and TRBJ2-3; maybe TRBD1 (6 bases). Germline V CDR1 and CDR2: SEHNR, FQNEAQ (reference sequence). CDR3 length equals 16 residues. V lost 2 bases and J lost 7, with 19 bases in between.

This clonotype was recorded many times. V gene TRBV12-3 or TRBV12-4 combines with J gene TRBJ2-7; no definite D call. This CDR3 has 13 residues. V lost 5 bases, J lost 3 bases, and 11 bases lay in between. Here the CDR3 reads CASSPTYSYEQYF. CDR3 DNA sequence: TGTGCCAGCAGTCCAACCTATAGCTACGAGCAGTACTTC.

This clonotype was counted many times. J is TRBJ2-4 and V is TRBV5-5; perhaps D is TRBD1 or TRBD2 (5 bases each). Trimming pared 1 base from V and 5 bases from J, leaving 10 bases between. This CDR3 is built from 14 residues. Germline loops: CDR1 SGHKS, CDR2 YYEKEE (reference sequence). The CDR3 spells CASSLTRDQNIQYF. CDR3 sequence (DNA): TGTGCCAGCAGCTTGACAAGGGACCAAAACATTCAGTACTTC.

This clonotype showed up many times. The chain combines TRBV5-1 with TRBJ2-3; 7 nucleotides match TRBD1. Trimming cost V 0 bases and J 6 bases; bases outside gene matches: 4. This CDR3 has 14 residues. The V gene's germline CDR1 is SGHRS and CDR2 YFSETQ. Written as DNA, the CDR3 is TGCGCCAGCAGCTTGGTTCGGACAGGCGATACGCAGTATTTT. Translating it yields CASSLVRTGDTQYF.

This clonotype was seen repeatedly, ten times or more. The J gene is TRBJ2-7, the V gene TRBV7-2; 12 nucleotides line up with TRBD2. Trimming at V came to 4 bases and at J to 3 bases, leaving 4 bases not matched to a gene. In germline, CDR1 is SGHTA, CDR2 FQGNSA. CDR3 length equals 15 residues. Here the CDR3 reads CASSSQLAGGYEQYF. CDR3 DNA sequence: TGTGCCAGCAGCTCCCAACTAGCGGGGGGCTACGAGCAGTACTTC. Filled out from reference TRBV7-2 and TRBJ2-7, the complete variable domain reads GAGVSQSPSNKVTEKGKDVELRCDPISGHTALYWYRQSLGQGLEFLIYFQGNSAPDKSGLPSDRFSAERTGGSVSTLTIQRTQQEDSAVYLCASSSQLAGGYEQYFGPGTRLTVT.

This clonotype was recorded many times. CDR3 region: CASSLNRINTEAFF. The CDR3 nucleotides read TGTGCCAGCAGCTTAAACCGTATAAACACTGAAGCTTTCTTT. The rearrangement links TRBV7-2 to TRBJ1-1; D unresolved. Germline V lookup: CDR1 SGHTA, CDR2 FQGNSA. V was shortened by 2 bases and J by 2 bases, with 9 bases between the two germline ends. This CDR3 contains 14 residues.

The V gene is TRBV3-1, the J gene TRBJ1-4; D not certain. Between the trimmed V and J ends, which lost 1 base and 0 bases, there was a span of 6 bases. The CDR3 totals 15 residues. CDR1 and CDR2 from the germline V gene are LGHDT and YNNKEL (reference sequence). The CDR3 region is CASSQGEATNEKLFF. The CDR3 DNA reads as TGTGCCAGCAGCCAAGGAGAAGCAACTAATGAAAAACTGTTTTTT.

This clonotype was picked up many times. The CDR3 loop is CASSQDVMWEGEQYF. CDR3 sequence (DNA): TGCGCCAGCAGCCAAGATGTCATGTGGGAGGGCGAGCAGTACTTC. The V gene is TRBV4-3, the J gene TRBJ2-7, with TRBD2 identical over 7 bases. The ends lost 0 bases at V and 6 bases at J; junction bases unmatched: 8. CDR1 and CDR2 (germline): LGHNA, YSLEER. The length of the CDR3 is 15 residues.

This clonotype was picked up a small number of times. The chain joins TRBV29-1 to TRBJ2-1, with a possible D match to TRBD1 (6 bases). CDR3 length: 14 amino acids. The V gene lost 7 bases and the J gene lost 4 bases, with 17 bases spanning the gap. Germline CDR1 is SQVTM and CDR2 is ANQGSEA. The CDR3 DNA reads TGCAGCGGCGTGCCAGGGGTTTCTTACAATGAGCAGTTCTTC. Protein product: CSGVPGVSYNEQFF.

This clonotype was detected a few times. This chain links TRBV5-5 with TRBJ2-5, with unresolved D. Germline CDR1 SGHKS, CDR2 YYEKEE (reference sequence). The CDR3 totals 11 residues. Trimming took off 4 bases at V and 7 bases at J, with 8 bases between the two ends. This CDR3 is CASSGVGTQYF. In DNA form, the CDR3 reads TGTGCCAGCAGCGGGGTTGGGACCCAGTACTTC.

This clonotype was detected many times. The chain uses TRBV28 and TRBJ2-2, with D unresolved. CDR3 length equals 13 residues. Between the trimmed V and J ends, which lost 10 bases and 1 base, there was a span of 10 bases. The V gene's germline CDR1 is MDHEN and CDR2 SYDVKM. The CDR3 bases are TGTGCCACCACCTGGGGGAACACCGGGGAGCTGTTTTTT. This translates into CATTWGNTGELFF.

This clonotype has more than one count but fewer than ten. The CDR3 nucleotides are TGTGCCAGCAGCTTAACGGTAGCGGGAGGCACAGATACGCAGTATTTT. Encoded protein: CASSLTVAGGTDTQYF. V gene TRBV7-2 combines with J gene TRBJ2-3; 9 positions match TRBD2. The junction had 4 bases not matched to a gene; V was cut back by 2 bases and J by 1 base. In germline, CDR1 is SGHTA, CDR2 FQGNSA. The CDR3 totals 16 residues.

Details on this clonotype: The limits of the CDR3 on the DNA are not certain, so only TCRdb's listed CDR3 is given. This chain connects TRBV7-8 to TRBJ2-7; the table's D gene call, TRBD1, was not cross checked with the DNA. The CDR3 is 15 residues long, counting both termini. Per germline, CDR1 SGHVS and CDR2 FQNEAQ. CDR3 residues: CASSLLETGFGPGSF.

V gene TRBV7-3 combines with J gene TRBJ2-1; tentative D call: TRBD2 (6 bases). Germline V gene data show CDR1 as SGHTA and CDR2 as FQGTGA. V lost 5 bases to trimming and J lost 9 bases, with 20 bases between them. The CDR3 covers 15 residues. The CDR3, as DNA: TGTGCCAGCAGCCCCATGATGGGGGGATTGGGTGAGCAGTTCTTC. It specifies CASSPMMGGLGEQFF.

This clonotype was seen more than once but under ten times. This chain joins TRBV4-1 and TRBJ1-1; D may be TRBD1 (6 bases). This CDR3 comprises 15 residues. Germline loops: CDR1 MGHRA, CDR2 YSYEKL. V gave up 4 bases and J gave up 0 bases, with 12 bases separating them. CDR3 region: CASSPNPGVNTEAFF. The CDR3 DNA reads TGCGCCAGCAGCCCGAATCCAGGGGTGAACACTGAAGCTTTCTTT.

The chain carries TRBV4-3 and TRBJ2-1, with unresolved D. Germline CDR1 reads LGHNA; CDR2 reads YSLEER. The CDR3 consists of 16 residues. V dropped 0 bases and J dropped 6 bases, with 15 bases sitting between them. CDR3 loop: CASSQEPRGLPNEQFF. CDR3 nucleotides: TGCGCCAGCAGCCAAGAACCCCGTGGCCTGCCCAATGAGCAGTTCTTC.

This clonotype was detected ten times or more. The V and J genes are TRBV15 and TRBJ2-7, with a weak D call TRBD1 (6 bases). Trimming stripped 0 bases from V and 2 bases from J, with 11 bases between. This CDR3 comprises 15 residues. Germline V gene sequence: CDR1 LNHNV, CDR2 YYDKDF (reference sequence). The CDR3 loop reads CATSRDWTVAYEQYF. The CDR3 nucleotides are TGTGCCACCAGCAGAGATTGGACAGTAGCCTACGAGCAGTACTTC.

The chain links TRBV7-6 to TRBJ2-3; 8 positions agree with TRBD2. CDR3 length: 15 residues. V was clipped by 4 bases and J by 4 bases; unmatched bases: 7. Germline CDR1 and CDR2: SGHVS and FNYEAQ. CDR3 sequence (DNA): TGTGCCAGCAGCTCGCCGGGACTAGGAGCAGATACGCAGTATTTT. This codes for CASSSPGLGADTQYF.

This clonotype was observed at least ten times. CDR3 in DNA: TGTGCCAGCAGACCCAAGGCCGGGACAGGGTCCTACAATGAGCAGTTCTTC. Its protein is CASRPKAGTGSYNEQFF. The gene calls are TRBV6-2 or TRBV6-3 and TRBJ2-1; 9 positions match TRBD1. This CDR3 is built from 17 residues. The germline V gene encodes CDR1 MNHEY and CDR2 SVGEGT. V lost 6 bases to trimming and J lost 1 base; unmatched junction nucleotides: 10.

The chain combines TRBV12-3 or TRBV12-4 with TRBJ1-4; the D is unclear. The CDR3 totals 15 residues. The germline V and J ends were trimmed by 1 base and 2 bases, with 8 bases remaining between them. CDR3 nucleotides: TGTGCCAGCAGTTTAGATGGCCTTACTAATGAAAAACTGTTTTTT. Protein product: CASSLDGLTNEKLFF.

The genes are TRBV30 and TRBJ2-3; 9 positions match TRBD1. The germline CDR1 and CDR2 sequences are GTSNPN and SVGIG (reference sequence). V lost 0 bases to trimming and J lost 3 bases; unmatched junction nucleotides: 7. The CDR3 contains 16 residues. The CDR3 DNA reads TGTGCCTGGAGTGTACCGGGACAGGGCCCTACAGATACGCAGTATTTT. Its protein is CAWSVPGQGPTDTQYF.

This clonotype was recorded many times. This chain links TRBV6-5 with TRBJ2-2; maybe TRBD1 (5 bases). V dropped 0 bases and J dropped 6 bases, with 14 bases sitting between them. Per germline, CDR1 MNHEY and CDR2 SVGAGI. This CDR3 is built from 16 residues. CDR3 residues: CASSYSAGMTPGELFF. The CDR3 DNA sequence: TGTGCCAGCAGTTACTCGGCAGGGATGACACCCGGGGAGCTGTTTTTT.